The next 9 T cell receptor beta chains were all read from a single sample in a study of T cells after yellow fever vaccination. Each CDR3 protein is one row after TCRdb ran MiXCR on the 5' RACE reads. The sample carries 96,000 or so distinct CDR3 sequences, approximately 8.4% recorded once. Sequenced material: CD8+ T cells not binding an NS4B(214-222) dextramer, sorted from PBMCs, taken about 2 weeks after the first yellow fever vaccination. These receptor sequences come from a man aged 18 to 29 who received the YFV17D yellow fever vaccine.

The rearrangement links TRBV3-1 to TRBJ1-2, with D possibly TRBD1 on 5 matching bases. V shed 0 bases and J shed 7 bases, with 18 bases lying between them. Per germline, CDR1 LGHDT and CDR2 YNNKEL (reference sequence). The CDR3 loop spans 16 amino acids. CDR3 sequence: CASSQEGRGVPVGYTF. The CDR3, as DNA: TGTGCCAGCAGCCAAGAGGGGAGAGGGGTCCCGGTTGGCTACACCTTC.

V and J are TRBV24-1 and TRBJ1-1; 8 positions agree with TRBD1. Germline V gene lookup returns CDR1 KGHDR and CDR2 SFDVKD. The CDR3 runs to 13 residues. V lost 4 bases, J lost 5 bases, and 2 bases stayed unmatched. Here the CDR3 reads CATSDRTGTEAFF. CDR3 in DNA: TGTGCCACCAGTGACAGGACAGGGACTGAAGCTTTCTTT.

This rearrangement joins TRBV7-9 to TRBJ2-4; tentative D call: TRBD1 (6 bases). V was clipped by 5 bases and J by 0 bases, with 14 bases between them. Germline lookup yields CDR1 SEHNR and CDR2 FQNEAQ (reference sequence). CDR3 size: 16 residues. In DNA, the CDR3 is TGTGCCAGCAGCCCCGAGGGGACACAAGCCAAAAACATTCAGTACTTC. Amino acid sequence: CASSPEGTQAKNIQYF.

The chain uses TRBV7-2 and TRBJ2-3, with TRBD1 identical over 11 bases. V lost 8 bases, J lost 5 bases, and 9 bases stayed unmatched. CDR3 length: 15 residues. Per the germline V gene, CDR1 is SGHTA and CDR2 is FQGNSA. The CDR3 sequence: CASSITGTGGDTQYF. The CDR3, as DNA: TGTGCCAGCTCGATAACCGGGACAGGGGGAGATACGCAGTATTTT.

The rearrangement links TRBV7-6 to TRBJ2-1, with TRBD1 identical over 8 bases. Per germline, CDR1 SGHVS and CDR2 FNYEAQ. The CDR3 extends over 14 amino acids. Trimming took 3 bases from V and 9 from J; bases not matched to a gene: 7. CDR3 bases: TGTGCCAGCAGCTTGGTGACAGGGGTGTCTGAGCAGTTCTTC. Its protein product is CASSLVTGVSEQFF.

This chain connects TRBV15 to TRBJ1-5; D gene ambiguous. This CDR3 has 15 amino acids. Trimming took off 0 bases at V and 0 bases at J, with 6 bases between the two ends. Germline V CDR1 and CDR2: LNHNV, YYDKDF (reference sequence). CDR3 sequence reads: CATSREGNSNQPQHF. The CDR3 DNA sequence: TGTGCCACCAGCAGAGAGGGGAATAGCAATCAGCCCCAGCATTTT.

This chain uses TRBV5-8 with TRBJ2-7; the D gene is possibly TRBD1 (6 bases). V was pared by 1 base and J by 2 bases, with 13 bases between. The CDR3 is made up of 15 amino acids. Per the germline V gene, CDR1 is SGHTS and CDR2 is YDEGEE. The CDR3 coding sequence is TGTGCCAGCAGCTTGAATATAAACAGGGCCTACGAGCAGTACGTC. Translated, it gives CASSLNINRAYEQYV.

This chain connects TRBV6-5 to TRBJ2-7; TRBD1 aligns across 7 bases. The CDR3 consists of 15 residues. Germline-derived CDR1 and CDR2 are MNHEY and SVGAGI. J was trimmed by 0 bases and V by 0 bases; bases with no gene match: 2. The CDR3 region is CASSYSGTVSYEQYF. CDR3 sequence (DNA): TGTGCCAGCAGTTACTCAGGGACAGTCTCCTACGAGCAGTACTTC.

In this sample, this clonotype turned up a few times. The V gene is TRBV12-3 or TRBV12-4, the J gene TRBJ2-3, with no clear D. This CDR3 contains 16 residues. Trimming removed 0 bases from V and 4 bases from J, with 14 bases in between. CDR3 nucleotide sequence: TGTGCCAGCAGTTTAGCGGCCAGGATAGTATCAGATACGCAGTATTTT. Residues: CASSLAARIVSDTQYF.